This section outlines one T cell receptor (beta chain) sequence together with its context. Its antigen is still unknown. The sample originates from a study of siplizumab effects on memory and regulatory T cells. General observations from the study: Poor capture below about 10^-5 frequency left most alloreactive clones unmapped to unstimulated subsets.

The J segment lost 0 bases and the V segment lost 2 bases, leaving 4 bases of the junction unmatched. CDR1 and CDR2 (germline): MDHEN, SYDVKM. The CDR3 totals 16 residues. TCRdb keeps only in-frame clones here, not all; method: immunoSEQ multiplex PCR. This sample has approximately 92,000 clones, with just under 95% found just once. The TCR sequence derives from a human donor in good health. Sequenced sample: non-Treg CD4+ T cells sorted from blood. The chain joins TRBV28 to TRBJ2-3, with 8 bases identical to TRBD2. The CDR3 DNA is TGTGCCAGCAGTTTAGGGACTAGTGTCAGCACAGATACGCAGTATTTT. As protein: CASSLGTSVSTDTQYF.